A selection of T cell receptor beta chains follows, all from one sample in a study of vaccination effects on CD4 cells after COVID-19. Antigens of these TCRs are unknown. Clones were read by immunoSEQ multiplex PCR, and TCRdb kept only the in-frame ones, dropping some. Of 20,000 to 25,000 clones in the sample, roughly four fifths were seen once. The sample in question was CD4+ T cells from PBMCs cultured with SARS-CoV-2 spike peptides, obtained before COVID-19 vaccination. The receptors derive from a human donor who received a COVID-19 vaccine. The CDR3 runs from the conserved cysteine through the conserved F or W. The D gene is left open where the match is weak. Some rows have no size entry. The others give once, few or many, or a class for an expanded clone.

j_call v_call clone_size d_call cdr3_nt cdr3_aa
TRBJ1-3 TRBV7-9 NA NA TGTGCCAGCAGCCATGGGGGGACTGAGACACAGAGCTCTGGAAACACCATATATTTT CASSHGGTETQSSGNTIYF
TRBJ2-7 TRBV12-3/TRBV12-4 NA NA TGTGCCAGCAGTTTTCGCCCGGTAGACGAGCAGTACTTC CASSFRPVDEQYF
TRBJ2-7 TRBV15 NA NA TGTGCCACCAGCACCCCCCGGGACGGTCGGCAGTACTTC CATSTPRDGRQYF
TRBJ2-1 TRBV5-1 NA TRBD2 TGCGCCAGCAGCTCGCTAGCGGGAGGGCCCGGTGAGCAGTTCTTC CASSSLAGGPGEQFF
TRBJ2-5 TRBV5-4 NA TRBD1 TGTGCCAGCAGTTACAGACAGGGAAAAGAGACCCAGTACTTC CASSYRQGKETQYF
TRBJ2-6 TRBV5-8 once TRBD1 TGTGCCAGCAGCACCGACAGGGCTGGGGCCAACGTCCTGACTTTC CASSTDRAGANVLTF
TRBJ2-2 TRBV11-3 once NA TGTGCCAGCAGCTTAGATCAGGGGGGGACCCTAAACACCGGGGAGCTGTTTTTT CASSLDQGGTLNTGELFF
TRBJ2-2 TRBV4-2 few TRBD2 TGTGCCAGCAGCCCCACCGCAACTAGCGAGAACACCGGGGAGCTGTTTTTT CASSPTATSENTGELFF
TRBJ2-1 TRBV7-9 few NA TGTGCCAGCAGCCCAATTACACCCCTAAGTGGCAATGAGCAGTTCTTC CASSPITPLSGNEQFF
TRBJ1-1 TRBV11-3 few TRBD1 TGTGCCAGCAGCTTATCGGGACAGGGGAACACTGAAGCTTTCTTT CASSLSGQGNTEAFF
TRBJ1-2 TRBV6-1 NA NA TGTGCCAGCAGTGAATTAACAGGGCCAAACTATGGCTACACCTTC CASSELTGPNYGYTF
TRBJ1-6 TRBV6-1 NA NA TGTGCCAGCAGTGAAGGGGGGGGACCCCTCCACTTT CASSEGGGPLHF
TRBJ1-1 TRBV29-1 few NA TGCAGCGTTGAACGGGGGATGAACACTGAAGCTTTCTTT CSVERGMNTEAFF
TRBJ1-6 TRBV6-5 NA NA TGTGCCAGCAGTTACTCTGGGGGAGATAATTCACCCCTCCACTTT CASSYSGGDNSPLHF
TRBJ1-6 TRBV19 NA NA TGTGCCAGCCACAGTGGCCCTAATTCACCCCTCCACTTT CASHSGPNSPLHF
TRBJ2-7 TRBV2 once NA TGTGCCAGCAGTGCGAATACCCAAGGCGAGCAGTACTTC CASSANTQGEQYF
TRBJ1-1 TRBV30 NA NA TGTGCCTGGAGTGTAGTCGGGAACACTGAAGCTTTCTTT CAWSVVGNTEAFF
TRBJ1-3 TRBV6-6 NA TRBD1 TGTGCCAGCAGTTACACCCGGACAGGGACTGGAAACACCATATATTTT CASSYTRTGTGNTIYF
TRBJ2-7 TRBV3-1/TRBV3-2 NA TRBD1 TGTGCCAGCAGCCTGCCGGGACAGGGGCTCCTCGAGCAGTACTTC CASSLPGQGLLEQYF
TRBJ2-3 TRBV19 NA TRBD1 TGTGCCAGTAGTATCGACAGGGTGAGGACAGATACGCAGTATTTT CASSIDRVRTDTQYF
TRBJ2-2 TRBV2 NA NA TGTGCCAGCAGTGAAGATGCAGGGGTGTGGACCGGGGAGCTGTTTTTT CASSEDAGVWTGELFF
TRBJ2-7 TRBV7-9 once NA TGTGCCAGCAGCTTAGCAGCAGGGATCTACGAGCAGTACTTC CASSLAAGIYEQYF
TRBJ2-1 TRBV7-9 NA TRBD2 TGTGCCAGCTTGTCTAGCGGGGGGGATTACAATGAGCAGTTCTTC CASLSSGGDYNEQFF
TRBJ1-2 TRBV18 NA TRBD1 TGTGCCAGCTCACCAGGGACAGACCTATCTGGCTACACCTTC CASSPGTDLSGYTF
TRBJ2-7 TRBV10-3 NA TRBD2 TGTGCCACCGCACTAGCGGGGGCCTACGAGCAGTACTTC CATALAGAYEQYF
TRBJ2-6 TRBV5-1 few NA TGCGCCAGCAGCTTGGTCGGGGGATCCGGGGCCAACGTCCTGACTTTC CASSLVGGSGANVLTF
TRBJ2-7 TRBV18 NA TRBD2 TGTGCCAGCTCACCACCAGGTGGGGAGGGTTACGAGCAGTACTTC CASSPPGGEGYEQYF
TRBJ2-2 TRBV24-1 NA NA TGTGCCACCAGTGCAGGGGCGAACACCGGGGAGCTGTTTTTT CATSAGANTGELFF
TRBJ2-7 TRBV6-1 NA NA TGTGCCAGCAGTGAATCAGGACAGTCCTACGAGCAGTACTTC CASSESGQSYEQYF
TRBJ2-3 TRBV5-1 NA NA TGCGCCAGCAGCTTGGGGACGCTGAGGGTGAGCACAGATACGCAGTATTTT CASSLGTLRVSTDTQYF
TRBJ2-3 TRBV5-1 once TRBD1 TGCGCCAGCAGCTTCAGGGCAGGGGGACCGGATACGCAGTATTTT CASSFRAGGPDTQYF
TRBJ2-1 TRBV18 NA TRBD2 TGTGCCAGCTCACCGCCAAGCGGGAACTACAATGAGCAGTTCTTC CASSPPSGNYNEQFF
TRBJ2-7 TRBV19 NA TRBD1 TGTGCCAGTAGTGTAAGACAGGGACGCAACTCCTACGAGCAGTACTTC CASSVRQGRNSYEQYF
TRBJ2-7 TRBV6-5 NA NA TGTGCCAGCATGAGGACAGCAGGCTACGAGCAGTACTTC CASMRTAGYEQYF
TRBJ1-4 TRBV19 NA NA TGTGCCAGTAGTCCGGCGGGGGGCGGGAATGAAAAACTGTTTTTT CASSPAGGGNEKLFF
TRBJ2-2 TRBV12-5 NA TRBD1 TGTGCTAGCCGTCCAGGGGGCAACACCGGGGAGCTGTTTTTT CASRPGGNTGELFF
TRBJ1-5 TRBV7-2 NA NA TGTGCCAGCAGCAGGGACCCGGACCAGCCCCAGCATTTT CASSRDPDQPQHF
TRBJ1-4 TRBV5-1 NA NA TGCGCCAGCGGGTCGGAAACTAATGAAAAACTGTTTTTT CASGSETNEKLFF
TRBJ2-3 TRBV5-1 NA TRBD1 TGCGCCAGCAGCTTGACAGGGGGGATTAGCACAGATACGCAGTATTTT CASSLTGGISTDTQYF
TRBJ1-2 TRBV5-1 once NA TGCGCCAGCAGCTTGGCGGGGAACTATGGCTACACCTTC CASSLAGNYGYTF
TRBJ2-3 TRBV9 NA TRBD2 TGTGCCAGCAGCGTTGGGACTAGCGGCAGGACAGATACGCAGTATTTT CASSVGTSGRTDTQYF
TRBJ2-4 TRBV2 NA NA TGTGCCAGCAGTGAAAGGGGGAGGACCAAAAACATTCAGTACTTC CASSERGRTKNIQYF
TRBJ2-3 TRBV5-1 NA TRBD1 TGCGCCAGCAGCGTCAACAGGGGGACAGATACGCAGTATTTT CASSVNRGTDTQYF
TRBJ2-1 TRBV6-4 NA TRBD2 TGTGCCAGCAGTGACTCGACGGGAGGGATTAATGAGCAGTTCTTC CASSDSTGGINEQFF
TRBJ2-1 TRBV5-1 once NA TGCGCCAGCAGCTTTCGGGACAATGGGCGTGAGCAGTTCTTC CASSFRDNGREQFF
TRBJ1-1 TRBV18 NA NA TGTGCCAGCTCACCACAGCCCGAGACTGAAGCTTTCTTT CASSPQPETEAFF
TRBJ1-1 TRBV12-3/TRBV12-4 NA NA TGTGCCAGTCGTCCGACGGGCACTGAAGCTTTCTTT CASRPTGTEAFF
TRBJ2-7 TRBV11-2 NA NA TGTGCCAGCAGCTTAGAAAGACCCAGGAGGGGGGGTGTTACCTACGAGCAGTACTTC CASSLERPRRGGVTYEQYF
TRBJ2-7 TRBV30 few TRBD2 TGTGCCATGTCTAGCGGGAAATCATCCTACGAGCAGTACTTC CAMSSGKSSYEQYF
TRBJ2-2 TRBV11-3 NA NA TGTGCCAGCAGGTTGCAGGGGCAATCGGGGGAGCTGTTTTTT CASRLQGQSGELFF
TRBJ2-7 TRBV11-2 few TRBD1 TGTGCCAGCAGCTTAGGAGGGGGCCTCTACGAGCAGTACTTC CASSLGGGLYEQYF
TRBJ2-6 TRBV4-1 NA NA TGCGCCAGCAGCGGACAGTGGGTCTCTGGGGCCAACGTCCTGACTTTC CASSGQWVSGANVLTF
TRBJ1-1 TRBV18 NA NA TGTGCCAGCTCCGAGGGGGAGAGCACTGAAGCTTTCTTT CASSEGESTEAFF
TRBJ1-1 TRBV7-2 few NA TGTGCCAGCAGCCCGAGACGAGCTTGGACTGAAGCTTTCTTT CASSPRRAWTEAFF
TRBJ2-4 TRBV9 NA TRBD2 TGTGCCAGCAGCTCAAGACTAGCGGGGGGCAAAAACATTCAGTACTTC CASSSRLAGGKNIQYF
TRBJ2-6 TRBV11-3 NA NA TGTGCCAGCTCGGCAGGGGGGACTGGGGCCAACGTCCTGACTTTC CASSAGGTGANVLTF
TRBJ2-1 TRBV6-1 NA TRBD2 TGTGCCAGCAGTGAAATAGCGGGGGGGAATGAGCAGTTCTTC CASSEIAGGNEQFF
TRBJ2-3 TRBV24-1 NA TRBD1 TGTGCCACCAGTGAATACAGGGGCTATACGCAGTATTTT CATSEYRGYTQYF
TRBJ2-5 TRBV5-1 NA TRBD2 TGCGCCAGCAGCTCTGGACTAGCGGAAGAGACCCAGTACTTC CASSSGLAEETQYF
TRBJ2-3 TRBV5-1 NA TRBD2 TGCGCCAGCAGCCCGGCCAGCGGGGGTCTCACAGATACGCAGTATTTT CASSPASGGLTDTQYF